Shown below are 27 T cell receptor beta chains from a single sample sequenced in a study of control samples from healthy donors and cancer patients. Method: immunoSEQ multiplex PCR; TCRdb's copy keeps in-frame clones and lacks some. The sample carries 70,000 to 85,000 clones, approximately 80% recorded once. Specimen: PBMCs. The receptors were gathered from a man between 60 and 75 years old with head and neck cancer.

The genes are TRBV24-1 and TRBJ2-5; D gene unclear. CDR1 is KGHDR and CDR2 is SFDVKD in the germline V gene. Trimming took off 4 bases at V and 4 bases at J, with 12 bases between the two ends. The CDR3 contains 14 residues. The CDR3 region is CATSDPTWAETQYF. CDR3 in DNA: TGTGCCACCAGTGACCCGACATGGGCAGAGACCCAGTACTTC.

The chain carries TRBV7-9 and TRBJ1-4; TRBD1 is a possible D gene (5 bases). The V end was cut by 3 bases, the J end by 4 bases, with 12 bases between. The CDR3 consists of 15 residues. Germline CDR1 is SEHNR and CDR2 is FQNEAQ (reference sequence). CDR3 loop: CASSFTGGFNEKLFF. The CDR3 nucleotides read TGTGCCAGCAGCTTTACGGGGGGTTTTAATGAAAAACTGTTTTTT. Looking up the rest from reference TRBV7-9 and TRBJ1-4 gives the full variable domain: DTGVSQNPRHKITKRGQNVTFRCDPISEHNRLYWYRQTLGQGPEFLTYFQNEAQLEKSRLLSDRFSAERPKGSFSTLEIQRTEQGDSAMYLCASSFTGGFNEKLFFGSGTQLSVL.

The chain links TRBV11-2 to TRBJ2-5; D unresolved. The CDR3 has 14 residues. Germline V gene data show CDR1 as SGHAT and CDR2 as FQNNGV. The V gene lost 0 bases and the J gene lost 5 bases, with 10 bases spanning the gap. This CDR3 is CASSLEPVGETQYF. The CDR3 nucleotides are TGTGCCAGCAGCTTAGAGCCGGTGGGGGAGACCCAGTACTTC.

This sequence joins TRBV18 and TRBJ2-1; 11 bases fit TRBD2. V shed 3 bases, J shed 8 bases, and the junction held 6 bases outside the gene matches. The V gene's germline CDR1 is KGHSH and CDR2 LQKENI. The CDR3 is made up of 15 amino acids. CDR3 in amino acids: CASSPTSGAMYEQFF. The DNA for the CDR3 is TGTGCCAGCTCACCGACTAGCGGGGCGATGTATGAGCAGTTCTTC.

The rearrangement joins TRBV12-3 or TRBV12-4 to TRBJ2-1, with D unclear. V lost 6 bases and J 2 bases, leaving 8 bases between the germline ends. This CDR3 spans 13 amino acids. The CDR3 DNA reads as TGTGCCAGCAGCCCTGACGCCTACAATGAGCAGTTCTTC. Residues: CASSPDAYNEQFF.

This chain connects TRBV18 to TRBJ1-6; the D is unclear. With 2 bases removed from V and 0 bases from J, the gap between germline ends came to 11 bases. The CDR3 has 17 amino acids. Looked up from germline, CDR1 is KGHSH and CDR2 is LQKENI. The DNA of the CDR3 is TGTGCCAGCTCACCAAGCCAACCCCTCTCCTATAATTCACCCCTCCACTTT. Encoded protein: CASSPSQPLSYNSPLHF.

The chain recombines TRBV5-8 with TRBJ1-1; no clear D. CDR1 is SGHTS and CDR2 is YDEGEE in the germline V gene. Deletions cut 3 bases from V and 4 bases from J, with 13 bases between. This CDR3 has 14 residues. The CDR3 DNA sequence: TGTGCCAGCAGCTACATGAACAGCCTCACTGAAGCTTTCTTT. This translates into CASSYMNSLTEAFF.

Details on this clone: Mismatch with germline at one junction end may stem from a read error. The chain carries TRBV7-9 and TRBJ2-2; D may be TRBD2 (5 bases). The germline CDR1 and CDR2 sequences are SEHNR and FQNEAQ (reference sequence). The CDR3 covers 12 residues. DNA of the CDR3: TGCGGCGCCGAGAGGGCCGGCGGGGAGCTGTTTTTT. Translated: CGAERAGGELFF.

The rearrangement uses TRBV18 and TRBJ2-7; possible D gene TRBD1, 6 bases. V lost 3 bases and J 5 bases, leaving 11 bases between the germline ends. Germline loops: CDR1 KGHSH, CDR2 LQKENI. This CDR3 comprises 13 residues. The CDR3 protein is CASSPRQEDEQYF. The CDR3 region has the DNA TGTGCCAGCTCACCCCGACAGGAGGACGAGCAGTACTTC.

The CDR3 nucleotides are TGCGCCAGCTCCCCGAACTCCTACAATGAGCAGTTCTTC. The encoded protein is CASSPNSYNEQFF. This chain links TRBV5-1 with TRBJ2-1; D remains unclear. The CDR3 is 13 amino acids. V was shortened by 7 bases and J by 0 bases, with 8 bases between the two germline ends. Germline lookup yields CDR1 SGHRS and CDR2 YFSETQ. Full variable domain (missing parts from reference TRBV5-1 and TRBJ2-1): KAGVTQTPRYLIKTRGQQVTLSCSPISGHRSVSWYQQTPGQGLQFLFEYFSETQRNKGNFPGRFSGRQFSNSRSEMNVSTLELGDSALYLCASSPNSYNEQFFGPGTRLTVL.

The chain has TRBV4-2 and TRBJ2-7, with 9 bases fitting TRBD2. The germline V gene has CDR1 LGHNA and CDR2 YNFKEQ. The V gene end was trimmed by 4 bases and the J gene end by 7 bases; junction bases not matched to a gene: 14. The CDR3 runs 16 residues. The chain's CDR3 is CASSPVSAGGNGEQYF. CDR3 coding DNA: TGTGCCAGCAGCCCCGTGTCCGCGGGAGGGAACGGGGAGCAGTACTTC.

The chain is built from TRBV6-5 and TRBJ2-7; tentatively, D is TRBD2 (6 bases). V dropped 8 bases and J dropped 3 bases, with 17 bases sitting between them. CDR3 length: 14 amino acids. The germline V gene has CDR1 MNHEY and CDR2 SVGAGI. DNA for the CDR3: TGTGCCAGCCGGGTTCAATCGGGAGTCTACGAGCAGTACTTC. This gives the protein CASRVQSGVYEQYF.

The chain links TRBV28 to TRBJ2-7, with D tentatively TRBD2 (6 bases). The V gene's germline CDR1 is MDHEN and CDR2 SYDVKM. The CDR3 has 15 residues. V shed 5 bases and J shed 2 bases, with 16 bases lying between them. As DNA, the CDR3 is TGTGCCAGCAGTCCCGGAGGGCGGAGTGCCTACGAGCAGTACTTC. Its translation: CASSPGGRSAYEQYF. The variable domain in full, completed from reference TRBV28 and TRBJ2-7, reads DVKVTQSSRYLVKRTGEKVFLECVQDMDHENMFWYRQDPGLGLRLIYFSYDVKMKEKGDIPEGYSVSREKKERFSLILESASTNQTSMYLCASSPGGRSAYEQYFGPGTRLTVT.

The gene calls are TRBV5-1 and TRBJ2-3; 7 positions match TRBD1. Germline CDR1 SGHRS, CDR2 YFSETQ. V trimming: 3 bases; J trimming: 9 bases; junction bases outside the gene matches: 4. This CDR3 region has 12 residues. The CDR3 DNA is TGCGCCAGCAGCTCGCAGGGGGTGACGCAGTATTTT. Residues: CASSSQGVTQYF.

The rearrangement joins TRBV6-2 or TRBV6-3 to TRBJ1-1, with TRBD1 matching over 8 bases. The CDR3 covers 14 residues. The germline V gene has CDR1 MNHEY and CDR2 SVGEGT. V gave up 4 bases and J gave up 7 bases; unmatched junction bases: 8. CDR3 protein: CASSFLGQEFEAFF. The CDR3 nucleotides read TGTGCCAGCAGTTTCCTGGGACAGGAGTTTGAAGCTTTCTTT.

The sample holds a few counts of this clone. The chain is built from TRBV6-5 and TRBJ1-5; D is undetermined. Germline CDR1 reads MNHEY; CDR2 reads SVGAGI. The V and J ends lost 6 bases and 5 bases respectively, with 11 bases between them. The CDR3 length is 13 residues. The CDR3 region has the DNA TGTGCCAGCAGCACAGCCCTCGATCAGCCCCAGCATTTT. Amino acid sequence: CASSTALDQPQHF.

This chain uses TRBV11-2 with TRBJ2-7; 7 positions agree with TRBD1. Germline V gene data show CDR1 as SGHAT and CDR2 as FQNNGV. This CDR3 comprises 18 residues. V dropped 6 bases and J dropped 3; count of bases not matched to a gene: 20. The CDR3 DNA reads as TGTGCCAGCAGTAGTAGGGAGCTACAGGGGAAGATACTCTACGAGCAGTACTTC. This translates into CASSSRELQGKILYEQYF.

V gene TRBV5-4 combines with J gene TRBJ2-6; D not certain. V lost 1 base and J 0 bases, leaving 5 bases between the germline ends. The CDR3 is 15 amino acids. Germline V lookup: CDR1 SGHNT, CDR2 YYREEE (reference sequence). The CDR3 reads CASSLPTSGANVLTF. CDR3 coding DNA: TGTGCCAGCAGCTTGCCTACCTCTGGGGCCAACGTCCTGACTTTC.

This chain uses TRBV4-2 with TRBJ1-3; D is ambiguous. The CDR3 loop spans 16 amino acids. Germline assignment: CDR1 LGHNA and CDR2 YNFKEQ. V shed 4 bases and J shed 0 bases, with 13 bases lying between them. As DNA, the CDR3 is TGTGCCAGCAGCCGTTCGTCAAGGGACTCTGGAAACACCATATATTTT. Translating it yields CASSRSSRDSGNTIYF.

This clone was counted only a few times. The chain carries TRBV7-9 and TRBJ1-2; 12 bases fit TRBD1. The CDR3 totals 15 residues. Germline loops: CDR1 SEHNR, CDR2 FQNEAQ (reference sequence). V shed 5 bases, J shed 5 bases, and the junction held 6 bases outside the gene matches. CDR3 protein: CASSTGQGAGYGYTF. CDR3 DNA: TGTGCCAGCAGCACGGGACAGGGGGCTGGATATGGCTACACCTTC.

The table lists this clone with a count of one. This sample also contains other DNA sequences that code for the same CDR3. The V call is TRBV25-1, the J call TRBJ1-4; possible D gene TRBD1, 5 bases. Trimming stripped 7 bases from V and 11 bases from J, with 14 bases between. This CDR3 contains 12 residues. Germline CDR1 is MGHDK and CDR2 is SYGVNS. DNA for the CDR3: TGTGCCAGCATCGGGGGGGGTGGGAAACTGTTTTTT. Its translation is CASIGGGGKLFF.

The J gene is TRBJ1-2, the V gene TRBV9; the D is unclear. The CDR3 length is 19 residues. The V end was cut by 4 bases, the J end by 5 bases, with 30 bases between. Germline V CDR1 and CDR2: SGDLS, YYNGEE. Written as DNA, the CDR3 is TGTGCCAGCAGCCCGCGACTTCCCCCCTTGTTTTTCGGGGAATATGGCTACACCTTC. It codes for CASSPRLPPLFFGEYGYTF.

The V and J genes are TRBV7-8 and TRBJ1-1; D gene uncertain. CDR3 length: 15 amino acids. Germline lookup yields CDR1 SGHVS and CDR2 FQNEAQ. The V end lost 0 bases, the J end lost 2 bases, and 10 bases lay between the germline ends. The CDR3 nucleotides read TGTGCCAGCAGCTTAGCGGTCGGTGCCAACACTGAAGCTTTCTTT. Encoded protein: CASSLAVGANTEAFF.

The CDR3 sequence is CASSFQGDGYTF. Here the CDR3 DNA reads TGCGCCAGCAGCTTTCAGGGGGACGGCTACACCTTC. This chain uses TRBV5-1 with TRBJ1-2, with 7 bases identical to TRBD1. The CDR3 extends over 12 amino acids. The J segment lost 8 bases and the V segment lost 2 bases, leaving 3 bases of the junction unmatched. Germline values: CDR1 SGHRS, CDR2 YFSETQ. Variable domain in full (rest from reference TRBV5-1 and TRBJ1-2): KAGVTQTPRYLIKTRGQQVTLSCSPISGHRSVSWYQQTPGQGLQFLFEYFSETQRNKGNFPGRFSGRQFSNSRSEMNVSTLELGDSALYLCASSFQGDGYTFGSGTRLTVV.

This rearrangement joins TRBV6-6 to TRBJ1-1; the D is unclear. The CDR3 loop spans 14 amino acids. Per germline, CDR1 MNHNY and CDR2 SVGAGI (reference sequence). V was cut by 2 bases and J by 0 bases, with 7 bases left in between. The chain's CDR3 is CASSYVAMNTEAFF. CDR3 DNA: TGTGCCAGCAGTTACGTAGCGATGAACACTGAAGCTTTCTTT.

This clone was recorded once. CDR3 in amino acids: CASSVGTFYNEQFF. The CDR3 coding sequence is TGTGCCAGCAGCGTAGGGACTTTCTACAATGAGCAGTTCTTC. The chain recombines TRBV9 with TRBJ2-1; maybe TRBD2 (5 bases). The CDR3 is 14 residues long. Trimming shortened V by 0 bases and J by 3 bases, and 7 bases separated the two germline ends. The germline gives CDR1 SGDLS, CDR2 YYNGEE.

The CDR3 coding sequence is TGTGCCACCAGCAGAGATGGTGGAGGGGGCCCCATGAATGAGCAGTTCTTC. Its translation is CATSRDGGGGPMNEQFF. V is TRBV15 and J is TRBJ2-1; possible D gene TRBD1, 7 bases. V gave up 0 bases and J gave up 7 bases, with 19 bases separating them. This CDR3 is built from 17 residues. Germline V CDR1 and CDR2: LNHNV, YYDKDF (reference sequence).